The 28 T cell receptor beta chains below were found in one sample sequenced in a study of blood T cells in healthy people across ages. Then a second PCR, running about 6 to 12 cycles, was carried out with a sample-barcoded 5' primer and a J-beta primer mix. TCRdb independently ran MiXCR on the 5' RACE reads; one entry per CDR3 protein. The sample includes hundreds of thousands of distinct CDR3 sequences, less than 70% of them seen just once. The sequenced sample was blood. The source is a man older than 75 in good health.

This chain joins TRBV12-3 or TRBV12-4 and TRBJ2-5; D could derive from TRBD1 or TRBD2 (6 bases each). The end of the DNA fits TRBJ2-7 better, so the J call may be wrong. The CDR3 length is 15 residues. CDR3 bases: TGTGCCAGCAGTGCGACTCGGGGGCGAGTGTACGAGCAGTACTTC. Residues: CASSATRGRVYEQYF.

The chain links TRBV10-3 to TRBJ2-2; 10 positions agree with TRBD2. This CDR3 region has 19 residues. The germline V gene has CDR1 ENHRY and CDR2 SYGVKD. Losses at the gene ends were 2 bases for V and 0 bases for J; bases not matched to a gene: 9. CDR3 protein: CAISELKREGRSNTGELFF. The CDR3 DNA reads as TGTGCCATCAGTGAGCTAAAGCGGGAGGGCCGTTCGAACACCGGGGAGCTGTTTTTT.

This clonotype was observed a handful of times. The gene calls are TRBV6-6 and TRBJ2-7; D may be TRBD2 (5 bases). V lost 6 bases to trimming and J lost 6 bases, with 12 bases between them. Germline V gives CDR1 MNHNY, CDR2 SVGAGI (reference sequence). The CDR3 is 12 amino acids. CDR3 DNA sequence: TGTGCCAGCAGCGGTACTAGAACCGAGCAGTACTTC. This translates into CASSGTRTEQYF.

This clonotype was detected a few times. V gene TRBV20-1 combines with J gene TRBJ1-2; D is unclear. Between the trimmed V and J ends, which lost 3 bases and 0 bases, there was a span of 11 bases. Germline V gene lookup returns CDR1 DFQATT and CDR2 SNEGSKA (reference sequence). This CDR3 has 14 residues. The CDR3 DNA follows: TGCAGTGCTAGCCCGGCAGAGACTAACTATGGCTACACCTTC. Translating it yields CSASPAETNYGYTF.

The J gene is TRBJ1-1, the V gene TRBV6-5, with D perhaps matching TRBD1 (5 bases). Trimming removed 4 bases at V and 1 base at J, with 10 bases between. Germline values: CDR1 MNHEY, CDR2 SVGAGI. The CDR3 has 14 amino acids. This CDR3 is CASSFATGNTEAFF. For the CDR3, the DNA is TGTGCCAGCAGTTTTGCCACAGGGAACACTGAAGCTTTCTTT.

Comment on this clonotype: The junction departs from the called germline gene at one end, perhaps through a read error. The CDR3 loop reads CATSRGAPNAEAFF. The CDR3 coding sequence is TGTGCCACCAGCAGAGGGGCACCGAACGCTGAAGCTTTCTTT. The chain couples TRBV15 to TRBJ1-1; D uncertain. In germline, CDR1 is LNHNV, CDR2 YYDKDF (reference sequence). The CDR3 length is 14 residues.

The gene calls are TRBV10-3 and TRBJ2-5; TRBD1 aligns across 12 bases. Looked up from germline, CDR1 is ENHRY and CDR2 is SYGVKD. The CDR3 runs 15 residues. Trimming cost V 2 bases and J 6 bases; bases outside gene matches: 4. For the CDR3, the DNA is TGTGCCATCAGTGAGGGGACAGGGGGCGGCAAGACCCAGTACTTC. This encodes CAISEGTGGGKTQYF.

In nucleotides, the CDR3 is TGTGCCACCAGTGACCCCCGGGGACGTCTCCAGTACTTC. This encodes CATSDPRGRLQYF. The chain uses TRBV24-1 and TRBJ2-5; D possibly uses TRBD1 or TRBD2 (5 bases each). The germline V gene encodes CDR1 KGHDR and CDR2 SFDVKD. This CDR3 has 13 residues. V was shortened by 4 bases and J by 10 bases, with 15 bases between the two germline ends.

DNA for the CDR3: TGTGCCAGCAGCCAAGATATTCGTGGGTACAACACTGAAGCTTTCTTT. It yields the protein CASSQDIRGYNTEAFF. The chain combines TRBV3-1 with TRBJ1-1; D unclear. This CDR3 region has 16 residues. V was trimmed by 0 bases and J by 2 bases, leaving 13 bases between them. CDR1 is LGHDT and CDR2 is YNNKEL in the germline V gene (reference sequence).

The DNA for the CDR3 is TGTGCCAGCAGTTTATATCGGGGGTATGGCTACACCTTC. This sequence encodes CASSLYRGYGYTF. This sequence joins TRBV27 and TRBJ1-2; perhaps TRBD1 as D (5 bases). The CDR3 contains 13 residues. V was clipped by 1 base and J by 5 bases, with 8 bases between them. Germline V gives CDR1 MNHEY, CDR2 SMNVEV (reference sequence).

V is TRBV6-2 or TRBV6-3 and J is TRBJ2-1; D is unclear. CDR1 and CDR2 from the germline V gene are MNHEY and SVGEGT. The V end lost 4 bases, the J end lost 2 bases, and 15 bases lay between the germline ends. The CDR3 totals 16 residues. Written as DNA, the CDR3 is TGTGCCAGCAGTTCGGATCAAACATACCCCTACAATGAGCAGTTCTTC. It specifies CASSSDQTYPYNEQFF.

This clonotype is a singleton in its sample. The rearrangement links TRBV2 to TRBJ1-2; D perhaps matches TRBD1 (5 bases). The length of the CDR3 is 11 residues. The V gene lost 4 bases and the J gene lost 9 bases, with 9 bases spanning the gap. Germline V CDR1 and CDR2: SNHLY, FYNNEI. As DNA, the CDR3 is TGTGCCAGCAGTGTAAGGGGAAGCTACACCTTC. Protein product: CASSVRGSYTF.

The table lists this clonotype with a count of one. J is TRBJ2-1 and V is TRBV7-9; D remains unclear. Deletions cut 6 bases from V and 2 bases from J, with 14 bases between. Germline loops: CDR1 SEHNR, CDR2 FQNEAQ (reference sequence). This CDR3 region has 15 residues. As DNA, the CDR3 is TGTGCCAGCAGAACCCAGGCGGTGGCCTACAATGAGCAGTTCTTC. It is translated as CASRTQAVAYNEQFF.

The chain recombines TRBV28 with TRBJ2-6; 7 bases line up with TRBD1. Unmatched junction bases numbered 5, after V lost 4 bases and J lost 2 bases. The CDR3 contains 16 residues. The V gene's germline CDR1 is MDHEN and CDR2 SYDVKM. The CDR3 DNA follows: TGTGCCAGCAGTTCCGACGACAGGGCTGGGGCCAACGTCCTGACTTTC. Translated, it gives CASSSDDRAGANVLTF.

The chain combines TRBV11-2 with TRBJ2-1; 9 bases agree with TRBD2. CDR1 and CDR2 (germline): SGHAT, FQNNGV. CDR3 size: 15 residues. The junction had 4 bases not matched to a gene; V was cut back by 6 bases and J by 1 base. The chain's CDR3 is CASRTLAGSYNEQFF. In DNA form, the CDR3 reads TGTGCCAGCAGAACACTAGCGGGTTCCTACAATGAGCAGTTCTTC.

The CDR3 DNA is TGTGCCAGTAGTTCGCGGGGCGGGCATGAGCAGTTCTTC. Translation: CASSSRGGHEQFF. The chain recombines TRBV19 with TRBJ2-1; D is possibly TRBD2 (6 bases). Germline CDR1 reads LNHDA; CDR2 reads SQIVND (reference sequence). The CDR3 has 13 amino acids. Trimming cost V 5 bases and J 8 bases, with 13 bases left between them. The complete variable domain, with remaining parts taken from reference TRBV19 and TRBJ2-1, reads DGGITQSPKYLFRKEGQNVTLSCEQNLNHDAMYWYRQDPGQGLRLIYYSQIVNDFQKGDIAEGYSVSREKKESFPLTVTSAQKNPTAFYLCASSSRGGHEQFFGPGTRLTVL.

The chain joins TRBV24-1 to TRBJ2-1; TRBD2 is a possible D gene (5 bases). The V and J ends lost 5 bases and 0 bases respectively, with 7 bases between them. This CDR3 has 14 amino acids. CDR1 KGHDR and CDR2 SFDVKD come from the germline V gene. CDR3 sequence reads: CATSAGSSYNEQFF. The CDR3 bases are TGTGCCACCAGTGCGGGGAGCTCCTACAATGAGCAGTTCTTC.

J is TRBJ2-7 and V is TRBV6-5; TRBD2 matches 11 bases. Germline-derived CDR1 and CDR2 are MNHEY and SVGAGI. The CDR3 has 15 amino acids. Trimming removed 0 bases from V and 2 bases from J; junction bases left unmatched: 0. The CDR3 nucleotides are TGTGCCAGCAGTTACTCGACTAGCGGGACCTACGAGCAGTACTTC. It encodes CASSYSTSGTYEQYF.

The rearrangement joins TRBV5-6 to TRBJ2-1; no reliable D call. Trimming left V 6 bases short and J 1 base short, with 14 bases between. The V gene's germline CDR1 is SGHDT and CDR2 YYEEEE. The length of the CDR3 is 15 residues. The CDR3 region has the DNA TGTGCCAGCACCATTGGTGGCAAGTCCTACAATGAGCAGTTCTTC. Translation gives CASTIGGKSYNEQFF.

This clonotype was found once. J is TRBJ2-7 and V is TRBV27; D perhaps matches TRBD2 (6 bases). The CDR3 runs to 14 residues. Germline assignment: CDR1 MNHEY and CDR2 SMNVEV (reference sequence). Trimming took off 6 bases at V and 3 bases at J, with 15 bases between the two ends. Here the CDR3 DNA reads TGTGCCAGCAGAAGGAATAGCGGACTCTACGAGCAGTACTTC. Translation gives CASRRNSGLYEQYF.

The rearrangement joins TRBV28 to TRBJ2-1; D is ambiguous. This CDR3 comprises 17 residues. Per the germline V gene, CDR1 is MDHEN and CDR2 is SYDVKM. Trimming left V 6 bases short and J 5 bases short, with 23 bases between. The CDR3 sequence: CASSPLLLSGIDNEQFF. DNA of the CDR3: TGTGCCAGCAGCCCGCTCCTACTCAGTGGGATCGACAATGAGCAGTTCTTC.

The chain links TRBV20-1 to TRBJ1-6, with 8 bases lining up with TRBD1. This CDR3 spans 12 amino acids. CDR1 and CDR2 from the germline V gene are DFQATT and SNEGSKA (reference sequence). The junction had 4 bases not matched to a gene; V was cut back by 5 bases and J by 10 bases. CDR3 bases: TGCAGTGCTCGGACAGGGAACTCACCCCTCCACTTT. Encoded protein: CSARTGNSPLHF.

In its sample, this clonotype was seen a few times. The V call is TRBV29-1, the J call TRBJ1-1; 10 positions match TRBD1. The germline V gene has CDR1 SQVTM and CDR2 ANQGSEA. This CDR3 spans 13 amino acids. The junction had 5 bases not matched to a gene; V was cut back by 7 bases and J by 3 bases. For the CDR3, the DNA is TGCAGCGGCCGGACAGGGGGGGACACTGAAGCTTTCTTT. Translated, it gives CSGRTGGDTEAFF.

The gene calls are TRBV5-1 and TRBJ2-3, with D possibly TRBD1 on 6 matching bases. V was shortened by 2 bases and J by 4 bases, with 11 bases between the two germline ends. The germline CDR1 and CDR2 sequences are SGHRS and YFSETQ. The CDR3 totals 14 residues. The CDR3 DNA is TGCGCCAGCAGCTTTAGGACAGCCGCAGATACGCAGTATTTT. This translates into CASSFRTAADTQYF.

The table lists this clonotype with a few counts. V usage is TRBV2 and J usage is TRBJ1-5, with D uncertain. The germline V and J ends were trimmed by 1 base and 7 bases, with 14 bases remaining between them. The CDR3 is 15 residues long. Germline values: CDR1 SNHLY, CDR2 FYNNEI. The CDR3 here is CASSEEGVGGQPQHF. In nucleotides, the CDR3 is TGTGCCAGCAGTGAAGAGGGTGTCGGCGGGCAGCCCCAGCATTTT.

The V call is TRBV28, the J call TRBJ2-6, with 9 bases lining up with TRBD1. The CDR3 runs 18 residues. Per the germline V gene, CDR1 is MDHEN and CDR2 is SYDVKM. The J segment lost 4 bases and the V segment lost 4 bases, leaving 11 bases of the junction unmatched. DNA of the CDR3: TGTGCCAGCAGTTCCCCGGACAGGGGAGGTTACGGGGCCAACGTCCTGACTTTC. It codes for CASSSPDRGGYGANVLTF. Full variable domain (outside the CDR3, taken from reference TRBV28 and TRBJ2-6): DVKVTQSSRYLVKRTGEKVFLECVQDMDHENMFWYRQDPGLGLRLIYFSYDVKMKEKGDIPEGYSVSREKKERFSLILESASTNQTSMYLCASSSPDRGGYGANVLTFGAGSRLTVL.

This chain joins TRBV27 and TRBJ2-2; 9 nucleotides match TRBD2. V dropped 6 bases and J dropped 5; count of bases not matched to a gene: 10. Germline CDR1 MNHEY, CDR2 SMNVEV (reference sequence). This CDR3 contains 16 residues. The DNA of the CDR3 is TGTGCCAGCAGACCTCCGGGACTAGCCCCTACCGGGGAGCTGTTTTTT. Translation: CASRPPGLAPTGELFF.

There are a few counts of this clonotype. The rearrangement uses TRBV15 and TRBJ2-7; the D gene is possibly TRBD1 (6 bases). CDR3 length: 13 amino acids. Germline V gene data show CDR1 as LNHNV and CDR2 as YYDKDF (reference sequence). V gave up 3 bases and J gave up 6 bases, with 12 bases separating them. In DNA form, the CDR3 reads TGTGCCACCAGCAGGGGAGACAGGCTCGAGCAGTACTTC. It encodes CATSRGDRLEQYF.